These T cell receptor beta chains were read from a single sample in a study of T-cell reconstitution after alpha-beta-depleted transplantation in children. MiXCR was run by TCRdb on the PCR reads, yielding one entry per CDR3 protein. The sample shows approximately 640,000 distinct CDR3 sequences, about 15% of them seen only once. Sequencing used PBMCs from the stem cell graft donor, obtained from the stem cell graft. These receptors came from a human donor who donated a stem cell graft to a child with acute myeloid leukemia. Both conserved end residues are part of each CDR3. The D gene is left open where the match is weak. Size is stated for part of the rows, as once, few or many counts, or as a class when the clone is expanded.

.,TRBJ1-3,few,TRBV6-5,CASSYGDPGNTIYF,TGTGCCAGCAGTTACGGGGACCCTGGAAACACCATATATTTT
TRBD1,TRBJ2-7,.,TRBV7-2,CASSFGTGNTYEQYF,TGTGCCAGCAGCTTCGGGACAGGGAACACCTACGAGCAGTACTTC
.,TRBJ1-6,.,TRBV15,CATSRDLGNLPLHF,TGTGCCACCAGCAGAGATCTGGGGAACTTACCCCTCCACTTT
.,TRBJ2-1,.,TRBV11-2,CASSFAGTFSYNEQFF,TGTGCCAGCAGCTTCGCCGGGACATTCTCCTACAATGAGCAGTTCTTC
.,TRBJ2-5,many,TRBV29-1,CSVIPVVGYEGTQYF,TGCAGCGTTATACCGGTGGTCGGTTATGAAGGGACCCAGTACTTC
.,TRBJ2-5,few,TRBV7-9,CASSPKNREETQYF,TGTGCCAGCAGCCCGAAGAACAGGGAAGAGACCCAGTACTTC
.,TRBJ2-7,many,TRBV7-2,CASSYRTVGLNEQYF,TGTGCCAGCAGCTACCGGACAGTCGGATTGAACGAGCAGTACTTC
TRBD2,TRBJ2-7,.,TRBV10-3,CAISVVAGTPGLAAYEQYF,TGTGCCATCAGTGTTGTGGCAGGGACCCCTGGACTAGCGGCCTACGAGCAGTACTTC
TRBD1,TRBJ2-2,many,TRBV20-1,CSARDLTGDRQRELFF,TGCAGTGCTAGAGATCTTACAGGGGACCGTCAGCGGGAGCTGTTTTTT
TRBD2,TRBJ2-3,.,TRBV7-6,CASSLGISGALTDTQYF,TGTGCCAGCAGCTTAGGGATTAGCGGGGCCCTCACAGATACGCAGTATTTT
.,TRBJ2-1,.,TRBV4-3,CASSQEAWSLSYNEQFF,TGCGCCAGCAGCCAAGAAGCTTGGTCACTCTCCTACAATGAGCAGTTCTTC
.,TRBJ1-2,.,TRBV7-9,CASSLGYRDGLGYTF,TGTGCCAGCAGCTTGGGGTACCGGGACGGACTTGGCTACACCTTC
TRBD1,TRBJ1-4,many,TRBV20-1,CSAKGTANEKLFF,TGCAGTGCCAAGGGGACAGCTAATGAAAAACTGTTTTTT
TRBD1,TRBJ1-2,.,TRBV7-9,CASSLGKGQNYGYTF,TGTGCCAGCAGCTTAGGAAAGGGACAGAACTATGGCTACACCTTC
.,TRBJ1-4,few,TRBV20-1,CSAFSRLNEKLFF,TGCAGTGCTTTCAGTCGACTGAATGAAAAACTGTTTTTT
.,TRBJ2-1,many,TRBV27,CASSLGGGYEQFF,TGTGCCAGCAGTTTAGGGGGGGGCTATGAGCAGTTCTTC
.,TRBJ1-5,.,TRBV6-2/TRBV6-3,CASSYIQGNNQPQHF,TGTGCCAGCAGTTACATCCAGGGAAACAATCAGCCCCAGCATTTT
.,TRBJ1-1,.,TRBV24-1,CATSASGHTEAFF,TGTGCCACCAGTGCCTCAGGTCACACTGAAGCTTTCTTT
.,TRBJ1-5,.,TRBV19,CASSIGAGHVQPQHF,TGTGCCAGTAGTATAGGGGCAGGGCACGTGCAGCCCCAGCATTTT
.,TRBJ1-2,many,TRBV20-1,CSSQGGYGYTF,TGCAGTTCACAGGGAGGGTATGGCTACACCTTC
.,TRBJ1-3,few,TRBV6-5,CASSYNSRSGNTIYF,TGTGCCAGCAGTTATAACAGCCGCTCTGGAAACACCATATATTTT
.,TRBJ1-1,few,TRBV12-3/TRBV12-4,CASTSRANTEAFF,TGTGCCAGCACCAGCAGGGCCAACACTGAAGCTTTCTTT
TRBD1,TRBJ1-6,.,TRBV7-2,CASSLEGTVSPLHF,TGTGCCAGCAGCTTAGAGGGGACAGTCTCACCCCTCCACTTT
.,TRBJ2-7,many,TRBV5-1,CASSTPSYEQYF,TGCGCCAGCAGCACCCCCTCCTACGAGCAGTACTTC
TRBD1,TRBJ1-2,.,TRBV6-1,CASRKTQGVKGYGYTF,TGTGCCAGCAGAAAGACCCAGGGGGTAAAGGGCTATGGCTACACCTTC
.,TRBJ2-1,many,TRBV29-1,CSVTGLNEQFF,TGCAGCGTCACAGGGTTAAATGAGCAGTTCTTC
.,TRBJ2-3,many,TRBV9,CASSVGPGVPTDTQYF,TGTGCCAGCAGCGTAGGTCCGGGGGTTCCCACAGATACGCAGTATTTT
TRBD1,TRBJ2-7,many,TRBV29-1,CSVPGDSSYEQYF,TGCAGCGTCCCTGGGGACAGCTCCTACGAGCAGTACTTC
.,TRBJ1-5,many,TRBV5-5,CASSYGTHNQPQHF,TGTGCCAGCAGCTACGGGACACACAATCAGCCCCAGCATTTT
.,TRBJ2-3,.,TRBV20-1,CSARDLLGGVAGDTQYF,TGCAGTGCTAGAGACCTCCTTGGCGGGGTCGCTGGGGATACGCAGTATTTT
TRBD1,TRBJ1-2,few,TRBV5-1,CASSWRPGQGSGYTF,TGCGCCAGCAGCTGGAGACCGGGACAGGGGTCGGGCTACACCTTC
.,TRBJ1-5,many,TRBV20-1,CSAREYLIGSRNQPQHF,TGCAGTGCTAGAGAGTATTTAATTGGGTCTCGGAATCAGCCCCAGCATTTT
.,TRBJ1-2,.,TRBV3-1,CASSQDQSIGGGYGYTF,TGTGCCAGCAGCCAAGATCAAAGCATTGGGGGAGGCTATGGCTACACCTTC
.,TRBJ2-3,many,TRBV20-1,CSARYGGPDTQYF,TGCAGTGCTAGATATGGAGGGCCAGATACGCAGTATTTT
.,TRBJ2-1,.,TRBV20-1,CSAHGEAAEQFF,TGCAGTGCTCACGGGGAGGCGGCTGAGCAGTTCTTC
.,TRBJ2-3,few,TRBV12-3/TRBV12-4,CASANAGTDTQYF,TGTGCCAGCGCAAACGCCGGCACAGATACGCAGTATTTT
.,TRBJ2-2,.,TRBV10-3,CAISRGGDTAKEGLFF,TGTGCCATCAGTAGGGGAGGGGACACGGCAAAGGAGGGGCTGTTTTTT
.,TRBJ2-7,few,TRBV5-4,CASSRDGFSYEQYF,TGTGCCAGCAGCCGGGACGGCTTCTCCTACGAGCAGTACTTC
.,TRBJ2-2,few,TRBV6-4,CASSDSSTNPSGELFF,TGTGCCAGCAGTGACTCGAGCACTAACCCCAGCGGGGAGCTGTTTTTT
TRBD1,TRBJ2-1,many,TRBV20-1,CSASWDRASYNEQFF,TGCAGTGCTAGTTGGGACAGGGCATCCTACAATGAGCAGTTCTTC
.,TRBJ2-3,few,TRBV10-2,CASGSEGGPYLDTQYF,TGCGCCAGCGGATCCGAGGGGGGCCCCTATCTTGATACGCAGTATTTT
.,TRBJ1-5,few,TRBV7-9,CASSGRDLNQPQHF,TGTGCCAGCAGCGGACGGGATTTAAATCAGCCCCAGCATTTT
.,TRBJ1-1,many,TRBV7-2,CASSLRRTEAFF,TGTGCCAGCAGCTTAAGACGGACTGAAGCTTTCTTT
.,TRBJ1-2,many,TRBV29-1,CSVEDRGQNYGYTF,TGCAGCGTTGAAGATCGAGGCCAAAACTATGGCTACACCTTC
TRBD2,TRBJ2-1,.,TRBV11-2,CASSLGGTSGGSYNEQFF,TGTGCCAGCAGCTTAGGAGGGACTAGCGGGGGGTCCTACAATGAGCAGTTCTTC
TRBD1,TRBJ2-5,.,TRBV20-1,CSAHRGQKTQYF,TGCAGTGCCCACAGGGGGCAAAAGACCCAGTACTTC
.,TRBJ1-3,few,TRBV6-5,CASSYDRNTIYF,TGTGCCAGCAGTTACGATCGAAACACCATATATTTT
TRBD2,TRBJ2-5,many,TRBV20-1,CSASGAASGGFLETQYF,TGCAGTGCTTCGGGGGCGGCTAGCGGGGGATTCCTGGAGACCCAGTACTTC
TRBD1,TRBJ2-1,.,TRBV7-8,CASSSGLTGGEDEQFF,TGTGCCAGCAGCTCGGGGCTCACAGGGGGCGAAGATGAGCAGTTCTTC
TRBD2,TRBJ2-1,few,TRBV12-3/TRBV12-4,CASNKLAGVLNEQFF,TGTGCCAGCAACAAACTAGCGGGGGTTTTGAATGAGCAGTTCTTC
TRBD2,TRBJ2-1,.,TRBV4-3,CASSQDRGGLSEQFF,TGCGCCAGCAGCCAAGATCGGGGGGGCCTGAGTGAGCAGTTCTTC
TRBD1,TRBJ2-7,.,TRBV14,CASSRDRVISEQYF,TGTGCCAGCAGCCGGGACAGGGTCATTTCCGAGCAGTACTTC
.,TRBJ2-1,few,TRBV7-9,CASSSLRNSANEQFF,TGTGCCAGCAGCTCCCTACGGAATAGCGCGAATGAGCAGTTCTTC
TRBD2,TRBJ2-1,.,TRBV6-2/TRBV6-3,CASRKRGGRDNEQFF,TGTGCCAGCAGAAAGCGGGGGGGCCGAGACAATGAGCAGTTCTTC
.,TRBJ2-7,.,TRBV5-1,CASSLVLHGSYEQYF,TGCGCCAGCAGCTTGGTTCTCCACGGGTCCTACGAGCAGTACTTC
TRBD2,TRBJ2-5,many,TRBV6-1,CASTFPRGTSEETQYF,TGTGCCAGCACCTTCCCTCGGGGGACTAGCGAAGAGACCCAGTACTTC
TRBD1,TRBJ2-1,.,TRBV5-1,CASSLPRQGAFDEQFF,TGCGCCAGCAGCCTACCGAGACAGGGGGCTTTTGATGAGCAGTTCTTC